Listed below are T cell receptor beta chains from one sample, sequenced in a study of cytomegalovirus exposure and HLA in healthy donors. Clones were read by immunoSEQ multiplex PCR, and TCRdb kept only the in-frame ones, dropping some. Of some 120,000 clones listed, 60% to 85% were seen once; the top ten hold approximately 6.5%. Sequencing was done on a sample of PBMCs. The receptors stem from a woman between 35 and 50 years old in good health and CMV-seronegative. Both conserved end residues are trimmed from each CDR3.

CDR3 protein: ASSVAPGTPYEQY; CDR3 length: 13; J gene: -; V gene: TRBV9
CDR3 protein: ASSRTGHNYGYT; CDR3 length: 12; J gene: TRBJ1-2; V gene: TRBV5-1
CDR3 protein: ASSQEAGSTLYNEQF; CDR3 length: 15; J gene: TRBJ2-1; V gene: TRBV4-1
CDR3 protein: ASSRQRSSYNEQF; CDR3 length: 13; J gene: TRBJ2-1; V gene: TRBV9
CDR3 protein: ASRSGSGSNNEQF; CDR3 length: 13; J gene: TRBJ2-1; V gene: TRBV6-5
CDR3 protein: ASVRGGAADTQY; CDR3 length: 12; J gene: TRBJ2-3; V gene: TRBV6-1
CDR3 protein: ASSYGTGVNTEAF; CDR3 length: 13; J gene: TRBJ1-1; V gene: TRBV13
CDR3 protein: ASSLAGGVYEQY; CDR3 length: 12; J gene: TRBJ2-7; V gene: TRBV7-9
CDR3 protein: ASSLGLATDTQY; CDR3 length: 12; J gene: TRBJ2-3; V gene: TRBV5-1
CDR3 protein: ASSQDGGSGNTIY; CDR3 length: 13; J gene: TRBJ1-3; V gene: TRBV5-4